These 16 T cell receptor beta chains share one sample of origin, sequenced in a study of blood T cell repertoires in COVID-19. Data came from immunoSEQ multiplex PCR; TCRdb stores just in-frame clones and leaves some out. The sample contains 200,000 to 300,000 clones, over 70% of which appear only once. Sample: peripheral blood. These receptors came from a man aged 40-55 years with acute or convalescent COVID-19.

The CDR3 sequence: CASSFTGRYGYTF. The CDR3, as DNA: TGTGCCAGCAGTTTTACAGGGCGTTATGGCTACACCTTC. The chain joins TRBV12-3 or TRBV12-4 to TRBJ1-2, with D maybe TRBD1 (6 bases). The CDR3 sequence is 13 residues long. With 3 bases removed from V and 5 bases from J, the gap between germline ends came to 10 bases.

The chain employs TRBV6-5 and TRBJ1-2, with D possibly matching TRBD1 (6 bases). Trimming pared 4 bases from V and 3 bases from J, leaving 18 bases between. This CDR3 contains 16 residues. The germline V gene encodes CDR1 MNHEY and CDR2 SVGAGI. CDR3 amino acids: CASSSVGAAKDYGYTF. CDR3 DNA: TGTGCCAGCAGTTCAGTGGGGGCGGCGAAAGACTATGGCTACACCTTC.

This clone has just a few counts. The CDR3 sequence: CASSLGLAGVTVETQYF. CDR3 nucleotides: TGTGCCAGCAGCCTGGGACTAGCGGGGGTGACAGTAGAGACCCAGTACTTC. V usage is TRBV5-8 and J usage is TRBJ2-5; 14 bases map to TRBD2. This CDR3 contains 17 residues. CDR1 SGHTS and CDR2 YDEGEE come from the germline V gene. The V segment lost 4 bases and the J segment 4 bases; nucleotides outside the gene matches: 9.

The J gene is TRBJ2-7, the V gene TRBV10-1; 9 nucleotides agree with TRBD1. The CDR3 contains 13 residues. The ends lost 6 bases at V and 6 bases at J; junction bases unmatched: 6. The germline CDR1 and CDR2 sequences are WNHNN and SYGVQD (reference sequence). Here the CDR3 DNA reads TGCGCCAGCAGGCCGGGGACAGGGACCGAGCAGTACTTC. It is translated as CASRPGTGTEQYF.

This clone turned up a few times. The V call is TRBV6-1, the J call TRBJ2-7; D gene ambiguous. V was cut by 2 bases and J by 0 bases, with 11 bases left in between. Germline V CDR1 and CDR2: MNHNS, SASEGT. The CDR3 sequence is 15 residues long. CDR3 DNA sequence: TGTGCCAGCAGTGAATTTGGCGGTAGCTCCTACGAGCAGTACTTC. Amino acid sequence: CASSEFGGSSYEQYF.

V gene TRBV5-1 combines with J gene TRBJ2-6, with 8 bases aligning to TRBD1. Germline values: CDR1 SGHRS, CDR2 YFSETQ. The ends lost 5 bases at V and 2 bases at J; junction bases unmatched: 12. This CDR3 contains 18 residues. This CDR3 reads CASSLRDRLGPGANVLTF. For the CDR3, the DNA is TGCGCCAGCAGTCTTCGGGACAGGCTAGGACCTGGGGCCAACGTCCTGACTTTC.

The CDR3 loop reads CASSDQGGDQPQHF. The CDR3 DNA reads as TGTGCCAGCAGTGACCAGGGAGGGGATCAGCCCCAGCATTTT. The chain combines TRBV6-4 with TRBJ1-5, with D perhaps TRBD1 (5 bases). With 2 bases removed from V and 5 bases from J, the gap between germline ends came to 10 bases. The CDR3 is 14 amino acids. The germline gives CDR1 MRHNA, CDR2 SNTAGT.

The chain uses TRBV18 and TRBJ1-5; TRBD1 aligns across 8 bases. Trimming at V came to 5 bases and at J to 3 bases, leaving 9 bases not matched to a gene. Germline CDR1 KGHSH, CDR2 LQKENI. This CDR3 region has 16 residues. The CDR3 is CASSSHRTGNNQPQHF. CDR3 DNA: TGTGCCAGCTCATCCCATAGGACAGGGAACAATCAGCCCCAGCATTTT.

The chain combines TRBV5-1 with TRBJ2-2, with unresolved D. This CDR3 contains 15 residues. Trimming removed 7 bases from V and 1 base from J, with 14 bases in between. CDR1 and CDR2 (germline): SGHRS, YFSETQ. CDR3 in DNA: TGCGCCAGCTCCAGAGACACCCGGAACACCGGGGAGCTGTTTTTT. Residues: CASSRDTRNTGELFF.

The chain uses TRBV9 and TRBJ1-1; 9 bases align to TRBD1. V trimming: 2 bases; J trimming: 7 bases; junction bases outside the gene matches: 18. The germline CDR1 and CDR2 sequences are SGDLS and YYNGEE. The CDR3 contains 18 residues. The DNA of the CDR3 is TGTGCCAGCAGCGTCTCAGGGACAGGGAACCCCCTCCTCCATGAAGCTTTCTTT. It encodes CASSVSGTGNPLLHEAFF.

This sequence joins TRBV18 and TRBJ1-2; D not resolved. CDR1 is KGHSH, CDR2 LQKENI, per germline. CDR3 length: 13 residues. V was cut by 6 bases and J by 0 bases, with 8 bases left in between. CDR3 residues: CASSTGTNYGYTF. The CDR3 bases are TGTGCCAGCTCTACGGGGACTAACTATGGCTACACCTTC.

This clone was counted at least ten times. V gene TRBV6-1 combines with J gene TRBJ1-4; D possibly corresponds to TRBD1 (6 bases). V shed 1 base and J shed 8 bases, with 8 bases lying between them. Germline values: CDR1 MNHNS, CDR2 SASEGT. The CDR3 is 13 amino acids. The CDR3 coding sequence is TGTGCCAGCAGTGAAGGGACAGAGGAAAAACTGTTTTTT. Translated: CASSEGTEEKLFF.

V is TRBV10-1 and J is TRBJ1-1, with TRBD1 as a possible D gene (5 bases). V lost 9 bases, J lost 2 bases, and 13 bases lay in between. Germline CDR1 reads WNHNN; CDR2 reads SYGVQD (reference sequence). The CDR3 is 13 amino acids. CDR3 coding DNA: TGCGCCAGTCGACAGACCCTTAACACTGAAGCTTTCTTT. It specifies CASRQTLNTEAFF.

J is TRBJ2-7 and V is TRBV18, with a tentative D call TRBD1 (6 bases). CDR1 is KGHSH and CDR2 is LQKENI in the germline V gene. Trimming removed 1 base at V and 3 bases at J, with 25 bases between. CDR3 length: 19 amino acids. CDR3 sequence (DNA): TGTGCCAGCTCACCACTCACTTCACGAGAAGGACAGCGACACTACGAGCAGTACTTC. Protein product: CASSPLTSREGQRHYEQYF.

CDR3 amino acids: CASSQESGSGAYEQYF. CDR3 in DNA: TGTGCCAGCAGCCAAGAAAGCGGGAGTGGGGCCTACGAGCAGTACTTC. The genes are TRBV4-2 and TRBJ2-7; 8 nucleotides agree with TRBD2. Germline loops: CDR1 LGHNA, CDR2 YNFKEQ. The J segment lost 2 bases and the V segment lost 0 bases, leaving 6 bases of the junction unmatched. CDR3 length equals 16 residues.

The chain links TRBV9 to TRBJ1-1, with TRBD1 as a possible D gene (5 bases). Between the trimmed V and J ends, which lost 0 bases and 1 base, there was a span of 13 bases. The germline V gene encodes CDR1 SGDLS and CDR2 YYNGEE. The CDR3 has 16 amino acids. The CDR3 DNA reads TGTGCCAGCAGCGTAGTCTCCATGGACAAGAACACTGAAGCTTTCTTT. Encoded protein: CASSVVSMDKNTEAFF. Supplemented by reference TRBV9 and TRBJ1-1, the full variable domain reads DSGVTQTPKHLITATGQRVTLRCSPRSGDLSVYWYQQSLDQGLQFLIQYYNGEERAKGNILERFSAQQFPDLHSELNLSSLELGDSALYFCASSVVSMDKNTEAFFGQGTRLTVV.